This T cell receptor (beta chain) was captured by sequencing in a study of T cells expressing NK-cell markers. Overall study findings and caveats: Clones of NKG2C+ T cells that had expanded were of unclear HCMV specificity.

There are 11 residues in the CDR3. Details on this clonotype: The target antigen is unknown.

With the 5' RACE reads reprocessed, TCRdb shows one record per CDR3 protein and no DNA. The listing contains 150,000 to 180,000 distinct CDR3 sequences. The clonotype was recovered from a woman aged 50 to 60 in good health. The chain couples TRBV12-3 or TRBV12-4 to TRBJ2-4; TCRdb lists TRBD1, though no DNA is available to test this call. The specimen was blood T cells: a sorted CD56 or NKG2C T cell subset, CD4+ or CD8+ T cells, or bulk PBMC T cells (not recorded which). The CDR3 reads CASSRGDIQYF.